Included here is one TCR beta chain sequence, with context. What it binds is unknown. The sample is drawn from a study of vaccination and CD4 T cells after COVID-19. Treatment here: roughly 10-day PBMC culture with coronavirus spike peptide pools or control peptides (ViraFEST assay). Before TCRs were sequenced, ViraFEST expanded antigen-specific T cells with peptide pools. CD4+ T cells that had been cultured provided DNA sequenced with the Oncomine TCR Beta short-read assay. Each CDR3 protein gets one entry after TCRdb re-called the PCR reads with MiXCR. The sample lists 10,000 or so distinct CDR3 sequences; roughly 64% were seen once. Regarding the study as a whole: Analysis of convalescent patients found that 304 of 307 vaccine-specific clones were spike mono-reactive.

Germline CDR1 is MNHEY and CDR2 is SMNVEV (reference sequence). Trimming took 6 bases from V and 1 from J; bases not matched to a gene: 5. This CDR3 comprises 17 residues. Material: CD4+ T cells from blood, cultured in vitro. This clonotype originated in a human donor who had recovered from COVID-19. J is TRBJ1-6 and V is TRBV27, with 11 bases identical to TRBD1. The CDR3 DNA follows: TGTGCCAGCAGGGGGGGACAGGGGGTATCCTATAATTCACCCCTCCACTTT. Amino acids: CASRGGQGVSYNSPLHF.